A single sample gave rise to the 8 T cell receptor beta chains below, sequenced in a study of T-cell memory formation after mild COVID-19. One entry per CDR3 protein, called by TCRdb with MiXCR from the 5' RACE reads. The sample records under 150,000 distinct CDR3 sequences, 22% being singletons. The sequenced sample consisted of PBMCs or a T cell subset sorted from them (not recorded which). The receptor set was obtained from a young man who had mild COVID-19 (a few samples of this study predate the infection). Cell type and time point are not known.

Comments on this clonotype: A much larger clonotype is one base distant, so this may be a read error. V is TRBV6-6 and J is TRBJ1-1; D may be TRBD1 (6 bases). The CDR3 spans 13 residues. Germline loops: CDR1 MNHNY, CDR2 SVGAGI (reference sequence). The CDR3 is CAVFRGMNTEALF. Here the CDR3 DNA reads TGTGCCGTGTTCAGGGGCATGAACACTGAAGCTTTATTT.

This clonotype showed up just a few times. The V and J genes are TRBV24-1 and TRBJ2-5, with 8 nucleotides matching TRBD2. The CDR3 spans 15 residues. Germline trimming cut 9 bases from V and 1 base from J; bases unmatched to any gene: 9. Germline CDR1 KGHDR, CDR2 SFDVKD. CDR3 DNA sequence: TGTGCCACCGGCGGGGGGACGGTGTTCCAAGAGACCCAGTACTTC. This encodes CATGGGTVFQETQYF.

The chain has TRBV5-1 and TRBJ2-2; TRBD2 matches at 7 bases. The CDR3 is 13 residues long. The germline V gene encodes CDR1 SGHRS and CDR2 YFSETQ. V lost 10 bases, J lost 1 base, and 4 bases stayed unmatched. In DNA, the CDR3 is TGCGCCGCGGGGGACGAGAACACCGGGGAGCTGTTTTTT. Translating gives CAAGDENTGELFF.

This sequence joins TRBV28 and TRBJ1-1; D is unresolved. The CDR3 has 15 amino acids. Trimming pared 4 bases from V and 0 bases from J, leaving 12 bases between. CDR1 is MDHEN, CDR2 SYDVKM, per germline. The CDR3 nucleotides are TGTGCCAGCAGTTCCCCGACCGGTATGAACACTGAAGCTTTCTTT. It translates to CASSSPTGMNTEAFF.

The V and J genes are TRBV4-1 and TRBJ2-7; no clear D gene. CDR1 is MGHRA and CDR2 is YSYEKL in the germline V gene. V lost 4 bases to trimming and J lost 4 bases, with 11 bases between them. The CDR3 is made up of 13 amino acids. The CDR3: CASSRTRDYEQYF. The CDR3 coding sequence is TGCGCCAGCAGCCGAACACGAGATTACGAGCAGTACTTC.

This clonotype was detected only a few times. The rearrangement joins TRBV4-3 to TRBJ2-5; 15 positions agree with TRBD2. Germline V CDR1 and CDR2: LGHNA, YSLEER. The CDR3 has 15 amino acids. Trimming took 3 bases from V and 9 from J; bases not matched to a gene: 5. CDR3 amino acids: CASSHRTSGGDPQYF. Here the CDR3 DNA reads TGCGCCAGCAGCCACAGGACTAGCGGGGGGGATCCCCAGTACTTC.

This clonotype was counted a few times. The chain carries TRBV4-3 and TRBJ2-1, with TRBD2 matching 11 bases. The CDR3 consists of 18 residues. From germline, CDR1 is LGHNA and CDR2 YSLEER. Losses at the gene ends were 0 bases for V and 2 bases for J; bases not matched to a gene: 6. CDR3 coding DNA: TGCGCCAGCAGCCAAGATTTAACTAGCGGGGGTCCCTACAATGAGCAGTTCTTC. Its translation: CASSQDLTSGGPYNEQFF.

This clonotype was counted between two and nine times. J is TRBJ1-6 and V is TRBV6-1; D is unresolved. CDR3 length: 12 amino acids. V gave up 6 bases and J gave up 8 bases, with 8 bases separating them. Germline CDR1 MNHNS, CDR2 SASEGT. CDR3: CASRWSYSPLHF. CDR3 bases: TGTGCCAGCAGATGGAGTTATTCACCCCTCCACTTT.